This TCR beta chain is drawn from a study of beta chain features in type 1 diabetes. Whole-study results and caveats: The naive, central memory and Treg TCRB repertoires showed an apparent similarity that was greater among patients than among healthy donors. Moderate but significant shortening of TCRB CDR3s was recorded in all four CD4+ subsets from Type 1 diabetes patients.

Over 95% purity was reached by all sorted populations. Comment on this clone: Its matching antigen is unknown.

Reverse transcription of all isolated RNA meant that expressed TCRB transcripts were sequenced. Generated by immunoSEQ multiplex PCR, the TCRdb table keeps only in-frame clones and is missing some. Here the sample spans around 300,000 clones, 11% being singletons. This sequence originates from a woman between 25 and 40 years old in good health. Sequences were obtained from naive CD4+ T cells from blood.

The CDR3 sequence is CASSTGALLTDTQYF. In DNA form, the CDR3 reads TGTGCCAGCAGTACAGGGGCCCTCCTCACAGATACGCAGTATTTT. The chain links TRBV6-1 to TRBJ2-3; 7 bases agree with TRBD1. The germline V gene has CDR1 MNHNS and CDR2 SASEGT. This CDR3 has 15 amino acids. J was trimmed by 2 bases and V by 5 bases; bases with no gene match: 7.